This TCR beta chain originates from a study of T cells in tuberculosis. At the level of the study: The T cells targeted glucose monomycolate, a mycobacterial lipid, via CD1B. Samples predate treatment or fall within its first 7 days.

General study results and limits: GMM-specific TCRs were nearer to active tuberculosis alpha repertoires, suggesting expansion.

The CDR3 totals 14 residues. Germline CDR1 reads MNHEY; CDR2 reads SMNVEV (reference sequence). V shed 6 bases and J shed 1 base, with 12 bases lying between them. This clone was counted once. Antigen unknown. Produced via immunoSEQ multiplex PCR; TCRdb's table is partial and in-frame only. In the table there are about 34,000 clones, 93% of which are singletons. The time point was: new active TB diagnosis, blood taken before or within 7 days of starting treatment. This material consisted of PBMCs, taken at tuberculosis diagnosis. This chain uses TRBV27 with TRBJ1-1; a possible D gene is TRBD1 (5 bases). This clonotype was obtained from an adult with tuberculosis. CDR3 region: CASRIGVENTEAFF. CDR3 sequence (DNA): TGTGCCAGCAGAATAGGGGTTGAGAACACTGAAGCTTTCTTT.